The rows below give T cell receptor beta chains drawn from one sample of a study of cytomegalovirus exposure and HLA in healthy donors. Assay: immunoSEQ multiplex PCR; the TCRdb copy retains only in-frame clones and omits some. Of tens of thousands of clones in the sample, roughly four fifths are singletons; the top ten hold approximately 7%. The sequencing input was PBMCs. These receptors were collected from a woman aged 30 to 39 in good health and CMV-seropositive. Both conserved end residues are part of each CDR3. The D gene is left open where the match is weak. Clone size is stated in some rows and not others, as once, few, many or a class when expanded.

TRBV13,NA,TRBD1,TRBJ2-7,CASRRQGAPIYEQYF,TGTGCCAGCAGAAGACAGGGGGCTCCCATCTACGAGCAGTACTTC
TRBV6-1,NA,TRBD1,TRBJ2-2,CASSEATGGPLNTGELFF,TGTGCCAGCAGTGAAGCGACAGGGGGCCCCCTTAACACCGGGGAGCTGTTTTTT
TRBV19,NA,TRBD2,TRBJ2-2,CASRRTSGTGELFF,TGTGCCAGTAGGCGGACTAGCGGAACCGGGGAGCTGTTTTTT
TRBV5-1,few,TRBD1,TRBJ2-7,CASSKQGAFSSYEQYF,TGCGCCAGCAGCAAACAGGGGGCTTTTAGCTCCTACGAGCAGTACTTC
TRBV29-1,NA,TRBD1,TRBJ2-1,CSVEGLQGQNEQFF,TGCAGCGTTGAAGGTTTACAGGGACAGAATGAGCAGTTCTTC
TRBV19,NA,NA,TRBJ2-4,CATRPTAIAKNIQYF,TGTGCCACAAGACCGACAGCAATAGCCAAAAACATTCAGTACTTC
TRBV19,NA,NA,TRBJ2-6,CASSIGGASGANVLTF,TGTGCCAGTAGTATTGGAGGGGCCTCTGGGGCCAACGTCCTGACTTTC
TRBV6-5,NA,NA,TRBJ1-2,CASKLSGFGYTF,TGTGCCAGCAAGTTGTCAGGGTTCGGCTACACCTTC
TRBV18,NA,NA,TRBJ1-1,CASSPGSNTEAFF,TGTGCCAGCTCACCCGGGTCTAACACTGAAGCTTTCTTT
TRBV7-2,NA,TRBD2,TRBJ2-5,CASSLMLAGGGVETQYF,TGTGCCAGCAGCTTAATGCTAGCGGGAGGAGGCGTGGAGACCCAGTACTTC
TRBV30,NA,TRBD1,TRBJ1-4,CAWSGGTGNEKLFF,TGTGCCTGGAGTGGTGGGACAGGCAATGAAAAACTGTTTTTT
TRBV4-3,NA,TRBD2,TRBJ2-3,CASSQEGMAGGTDTQYF,TGCGCCAGCAGCCAAGAGGGGATGGCGGGAGGGACAGATACGCAGTATTTT
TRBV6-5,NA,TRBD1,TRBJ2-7,CASSYGQGSSYEQYF,TGTGCCAGCAGTTACGGACAGGGGAGCTCCTACGAGCAGTACTTC